The T cell receptor beta chain under discussion was sequenced for a study of immune evolution from preneoplasia to lung adenocarcinoma. Germline V gives CDR1 PRHDT, CDR2 FYEKMQ (reference sequence). V lost 2 bases, J lost 5 bases, and 18 bases lay in between. The CDR3 contains 16 residues. Here immunoSEQ multiplex PCR was the method, and the copy in TCRdb shows in-frame clones only, minus some. The sample contains 10,000 or so clones, more than 65% of which appear only once. Notes on this clone: What it recognizes is unknown.

Each case's diagnosis was confirmed by two pathologists on H&E. Study-wide points: Normal lung had the highest top T cell clone frequencies. Highest clonality occurred in KRAS-mutant, not EGFR-mutant or double wild-type, nodules. Clonality was highest in normal lung, lower in later-stage lesions apparently.

Sequencing was done on a sample of FFPE minimally invasive lung adenocarcinoma tissue. This sequence originates from a person aged 65 to 79 with lung adenocarcinoma. The chain is built from TRBV13 and TRBJ2-5; D possibly corresponds to TRBD1 (5 bases). CDR3 loop: CASSLSQGRRVETQYF. In nucleotides, the CDR3 is TGTGCCAGCAGCTTATCCCAGGGCCGCCGTGTGGAGACCCAGTACTTC.